This entry concerns a single T cell receptor (beta chain). No antigen is known for it. The data were obtained in a study of siplizumab effects on memory and regulatory T cells. Study-level points and caveats: The majority of clones, roughly 75-96% of proliferating CD4+ or CD8+ clones, lacked an assignable naive or memory phenotype. Naive T cells were seemingly more diverse than memory cells, and major contributions to the alloresponse seemed to be made by them.

The ends lost 4 bases at V and 7 bases at J; junction bases unmatched: 2. CDR1 is KGHSH and CDR2 is LQKENI in the germline V gene. This CDR3 comprises 13 residues. Assays covered 85,000 to 100,000 TCR templates per sample. The protocol was immunoSEQ multiplex PCR, while the TCRdb copy is restricted to in-frame clones and leaves out a portion. The sample consists of about 120,000 clones, over 85% of them appearing once. The sequence derives from a human donor in good health. The source material was non-Treg CD4+ T cells sorted from blood. This chain links TRBV18 with TRBJ2-1, with 9 bases identical to TRBD1. The CDR3 bases are TGTGCCAGCTCACTCGGACAGGGGAATGAGCAGTTCTTC. Translated: CASSLGQGNEQFF.